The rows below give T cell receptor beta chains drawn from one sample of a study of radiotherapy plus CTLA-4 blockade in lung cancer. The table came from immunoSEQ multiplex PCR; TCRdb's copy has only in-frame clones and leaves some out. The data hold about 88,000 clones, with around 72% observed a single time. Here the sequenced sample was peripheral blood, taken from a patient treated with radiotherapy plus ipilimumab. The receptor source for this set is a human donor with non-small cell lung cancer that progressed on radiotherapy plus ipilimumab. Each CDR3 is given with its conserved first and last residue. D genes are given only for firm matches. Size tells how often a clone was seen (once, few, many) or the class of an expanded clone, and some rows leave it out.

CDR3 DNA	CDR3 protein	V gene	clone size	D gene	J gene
TGCGCCAGCTCCAGGGGACAGGGTTCCTATAATTCACCCCTCCACTTT	CASSRGQGSYNSPLHF	TRBV4-3	NA	TRBD1	TRBJ1-6
TGCAGCGTTGAAAACAGGGGGCGCGAGCAGTACTTC	CSVENRGREQYF	TRBV29-1	NA	TRBD1	TRBJ2-7
TGTGCCAGCAGCCCTCTTAGGGGGACTAGCGGGGGAGAGCAGTACTTC	CASSPLRGTSGGEQYF	TRBV5-6	NA	TRBD2	TRBJ2-7
TGTGCCAGTAGTATTCAAGGCGAGCAGTACTTC	CASSIQGEQYF	TRBV19	NA	NA	TRBJ2-7
TGCGCCAGCAGCTTGGGGGGGTTGAGTAATAATTCACCCCTCCACTTT	CASSLGGLSNNSPLHF	TRBV5-1	NA	NA	TRBJ1-6
TGTGCCAGCAGTGACATTACAGCCAGTTACGAGCAGTACTTC	CASSDITASYEQYF	TRBV6-5	NA	NA	TRBJ2-7
TGTGCCAGTAGTTCTAGAACGCAGGGTTCCTCTGCTTTCTTT	CASSSRTQGSSAFF	TRBV19	NA	NA	TRBJ1-1
TGTGCCAGCAGCTTGGGCAGCTCCTACAATGAGCAGTTCTTC	CASSLGSSYNEQFF	TRBV11-3	NA	NA	TRBJ2-1
TGCAGCGTTGAGAGGTGGGGGGGACTTAATGAAAAACTGTTTTTT	CSVERWGGLNEKLFF	TRBV29-1	NA	NA	TRBJ1-4
TGTGCCAGCAGACAAAGCGGACTAGCGGGAGAGACCCAGTACTTC	CASRQSGLAGETQYF	TRBV2	once	TRBD2	TRBJ2-5
TGTGCCAGCTCACCTCAGGGGGCCGGGGAAAAACTGTTTTTT	CASSPQGAGEKLFF	TRBV18	NA	TRBD1	TRBJ1-4
TGCGCCAGCACCCGGGTGCTACAAGAGACCCAGTACTTC	CASTRVLQETQYF	TRBV10-1	NA	NA	TRBJ2-5
TGTGCCAGCAGCCCCGACAGGGGGCGAAGCAAAAACATTCAGTACTTC	CASSPDRGRSKNIQYF	TRBV2	NA	TRBD1	TRBJ2-4
TGCAGCGTTGAAGCGGACAGGGGGGGCATTCAGTACTTC	CSVEADRGGIQYF	TRBV29-1	NA	TRBD1	TRBJ2-4
TGTGCCAGCAGAGGTGGGGGCTCAACTAATGAAAAACTGTTTTTT	CASRGGGSTNEKLFF	TRBV5-4	NA	NA	TRBJ1-4
TGCGCCAGCAGCCCGGGGCTAGATACGCAGTATTTT	CASSPGLDTQYF	TRBV5-1	NA	NA	TRBJ2-3
TGTGCCAGCCTAGGGACAGGGGCCCTCAAGCAGTACTTC	CASLGTGALKQYF	TRBV28	NA	TRBD1	TRBJ2-7
TGTGCCAGCAGCCTTGGAGGGCGGGGAAATGAGCAGTTCTTC	CASSLGGRGNEQFF	TRBV7-3	NA	NA	TRBJ2-1
TGCGCCAGCAGCCAAGCCCGGACAGGACTTGATGGCTACACCTTC	CASSQARTGLDGYTF	TRBV4-1	NA	TRBD1	TRBJ1-2
TGCGCCAGCAGCCAAGTCAACAGCTATGGCTACACCTTC	CASSQVNSYGYTF	TRBV4-1	NA	NA	TRBJ1-2
TGTGCCAGCAGTTTCAGCTCCTACGAGCAGTACTTC	CASSFSSYEQYF	TRBV28	many	NA	TRBJ2-7
TGTGCCAGCAGCTTACGAGGGACGAACACTGAAGCTTTCTTT	CASSLRGTNTEAFF	TRBV11-2	NA	NA	TRBJ1-1